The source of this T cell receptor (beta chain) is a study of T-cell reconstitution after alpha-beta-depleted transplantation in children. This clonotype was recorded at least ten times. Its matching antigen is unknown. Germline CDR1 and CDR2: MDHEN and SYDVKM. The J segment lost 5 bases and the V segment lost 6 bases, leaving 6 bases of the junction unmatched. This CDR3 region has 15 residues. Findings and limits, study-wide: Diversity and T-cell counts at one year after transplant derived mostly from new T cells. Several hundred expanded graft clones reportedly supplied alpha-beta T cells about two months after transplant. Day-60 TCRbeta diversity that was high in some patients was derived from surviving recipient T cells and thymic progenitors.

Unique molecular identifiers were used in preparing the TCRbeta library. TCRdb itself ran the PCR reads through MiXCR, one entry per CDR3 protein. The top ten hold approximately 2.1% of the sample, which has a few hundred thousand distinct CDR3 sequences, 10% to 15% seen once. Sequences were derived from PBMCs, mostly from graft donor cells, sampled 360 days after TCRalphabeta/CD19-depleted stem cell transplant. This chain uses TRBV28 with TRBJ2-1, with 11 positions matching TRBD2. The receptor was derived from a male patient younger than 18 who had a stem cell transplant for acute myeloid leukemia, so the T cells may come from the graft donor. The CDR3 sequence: CASSRTSGYNNEQFF. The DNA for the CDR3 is TGTGCCAGCAGCCGGACTAGCGGGTATAACAATGAGCAGTTCTTC.